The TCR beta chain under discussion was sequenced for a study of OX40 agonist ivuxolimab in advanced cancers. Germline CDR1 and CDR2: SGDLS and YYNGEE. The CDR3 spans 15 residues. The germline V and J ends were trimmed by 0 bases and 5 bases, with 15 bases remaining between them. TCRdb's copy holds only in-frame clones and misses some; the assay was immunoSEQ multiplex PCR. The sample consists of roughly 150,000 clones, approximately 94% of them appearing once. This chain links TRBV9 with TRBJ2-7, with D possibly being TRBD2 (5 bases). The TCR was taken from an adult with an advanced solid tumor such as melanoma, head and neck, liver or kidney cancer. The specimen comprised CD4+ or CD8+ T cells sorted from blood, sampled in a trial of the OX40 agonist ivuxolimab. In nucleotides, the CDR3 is TGTGCCAGCAGCGTAGATGGGGTTTCGGGAAACGAGCAGTACTTC. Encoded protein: CASSVDGVSGNEQYF.